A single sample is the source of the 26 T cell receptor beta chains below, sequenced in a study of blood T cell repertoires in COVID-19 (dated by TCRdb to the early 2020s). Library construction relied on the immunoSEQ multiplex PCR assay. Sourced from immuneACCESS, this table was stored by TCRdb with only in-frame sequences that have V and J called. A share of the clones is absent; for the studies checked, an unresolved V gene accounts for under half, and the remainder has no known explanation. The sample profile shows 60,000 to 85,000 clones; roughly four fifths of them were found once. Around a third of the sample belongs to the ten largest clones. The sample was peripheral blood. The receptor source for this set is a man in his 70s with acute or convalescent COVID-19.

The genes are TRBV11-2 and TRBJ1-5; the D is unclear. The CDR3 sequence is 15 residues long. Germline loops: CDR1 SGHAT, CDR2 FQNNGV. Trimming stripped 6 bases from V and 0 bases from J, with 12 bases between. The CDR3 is CASSQAGYSNQPQHF. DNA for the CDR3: TGTGCCAGCAGTCAGGCGGGATATAGCAATCAGCCCCAGCATTTT.

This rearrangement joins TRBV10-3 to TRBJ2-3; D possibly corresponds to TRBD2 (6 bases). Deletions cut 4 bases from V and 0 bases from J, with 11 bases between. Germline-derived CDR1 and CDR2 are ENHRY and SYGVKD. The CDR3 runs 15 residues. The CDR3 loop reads CAISGGATSTDTQYF. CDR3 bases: TGTGCCATCAGTGGCGGGGCTACTAGCACAGATACGCAGTATTTT.

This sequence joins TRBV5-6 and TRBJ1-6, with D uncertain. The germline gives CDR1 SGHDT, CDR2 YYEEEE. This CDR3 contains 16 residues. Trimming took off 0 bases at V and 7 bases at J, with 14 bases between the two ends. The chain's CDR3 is CASSLGSLGRNSPLHF. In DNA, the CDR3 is TGTGCCAGCAGCTTGGGATCCCTGGGCAGGAATTCACCCCTCCACTTT. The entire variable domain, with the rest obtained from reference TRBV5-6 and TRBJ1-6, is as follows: DAGVTQSPTHLIKTRGQQVTLRCSPKSGHDTVSWYQQALGQGPQFIFQYYEEEERQRGNFPDRFSGHQFPNYSSELNVNALLLGDSALYLCASSLGSLGRNSPLHFGNGTRLTVT.

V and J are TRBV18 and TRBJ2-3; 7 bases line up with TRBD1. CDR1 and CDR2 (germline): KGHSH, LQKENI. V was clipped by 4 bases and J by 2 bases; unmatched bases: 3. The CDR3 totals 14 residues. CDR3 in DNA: TGTGCCAGCTCACGGGACAGCGACACAGATACGCAGTATTTT. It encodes CASSRDSDTDTQYF.

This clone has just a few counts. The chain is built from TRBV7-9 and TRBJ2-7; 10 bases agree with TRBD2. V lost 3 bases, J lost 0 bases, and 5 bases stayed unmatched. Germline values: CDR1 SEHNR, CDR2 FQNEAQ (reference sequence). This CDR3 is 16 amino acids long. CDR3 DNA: TGTGCCAGCAGCTTTTGGACTAGCGGCCACTCCTACGAGCAGTACTTC. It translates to CASSFWTSGHSYEQYF.

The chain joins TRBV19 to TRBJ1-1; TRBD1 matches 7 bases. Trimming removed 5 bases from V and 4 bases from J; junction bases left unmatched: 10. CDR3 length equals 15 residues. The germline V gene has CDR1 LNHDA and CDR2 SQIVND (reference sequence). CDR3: CASSFEGGVGTEAFF. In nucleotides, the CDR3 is TGTGCCAGTAGTTTCGAAGGGGGCGTCGGCACTGAAGCTTTCTTT.

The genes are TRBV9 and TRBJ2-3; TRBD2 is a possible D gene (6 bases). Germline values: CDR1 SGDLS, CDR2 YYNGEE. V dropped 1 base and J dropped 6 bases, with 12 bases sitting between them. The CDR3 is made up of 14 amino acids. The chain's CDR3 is CASSVLTGGDTQYF. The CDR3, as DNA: TGTGCCAGCAGCGTATTGACTGGGGGGGATACGCAGTATTTT.

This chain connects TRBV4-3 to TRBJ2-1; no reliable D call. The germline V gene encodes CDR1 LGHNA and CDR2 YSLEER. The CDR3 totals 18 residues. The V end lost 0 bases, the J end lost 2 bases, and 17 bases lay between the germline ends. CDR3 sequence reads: CASSQEVLAVAPYNEQFF. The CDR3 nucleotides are TGCGCCAGCAGCCAAGAAGTCCTGGCGGTTGCCCCCTACAATGAGCAGTTCTTC.

The CDR3 is CATQGGSNTGELFF. CDR3 DNA sequence: TGTGCCACGCAGGGGGGCTCGAACACCGGGGAGCTGTTTTTT. The chain links TRBV9 to TRBJ2-2, with D perhaps TRBD1 (7 bases). This CDR3 contains 14 residues. Trimming took 9 bases from V and 0 from J, leaving 12 bases between them. Per germline, CDR1 SGDLS and CDR2 YYNGEE.

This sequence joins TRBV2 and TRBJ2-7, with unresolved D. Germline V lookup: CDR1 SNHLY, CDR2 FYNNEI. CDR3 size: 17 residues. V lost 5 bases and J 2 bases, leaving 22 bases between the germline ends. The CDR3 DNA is TGTGCCAGCAGTCCGATGAGTGGTTCTAGGAGAACCTACGAGCAGTACTTC. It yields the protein CASSPMSGSRRTYEQYF.

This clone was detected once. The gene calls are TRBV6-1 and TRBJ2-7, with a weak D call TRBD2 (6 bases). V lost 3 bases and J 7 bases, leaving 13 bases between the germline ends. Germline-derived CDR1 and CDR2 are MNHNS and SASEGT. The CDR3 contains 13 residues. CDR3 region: CASSESGGTEQYF. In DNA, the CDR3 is TGTGCCAGCAGTGAGAGTGGAGGGACGGAGCAGTACTTC.

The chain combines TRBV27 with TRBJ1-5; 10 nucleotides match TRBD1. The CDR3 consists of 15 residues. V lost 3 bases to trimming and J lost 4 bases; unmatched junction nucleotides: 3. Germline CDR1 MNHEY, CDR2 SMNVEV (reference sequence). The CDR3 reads CASSLGQGWNQPQHF. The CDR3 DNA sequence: TGTGCCAGCAGTTTGGGACAGGGGTGGAATCAGCCCCAGCATTTT.

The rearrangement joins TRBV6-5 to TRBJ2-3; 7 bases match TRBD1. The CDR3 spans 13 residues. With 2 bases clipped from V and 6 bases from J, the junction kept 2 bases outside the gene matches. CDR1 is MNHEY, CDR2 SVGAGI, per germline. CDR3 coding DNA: TGTGCCAGCAGTTACACAGGGGTGGATACGCAGTATTTT. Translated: CASSYTGVDTQYF.

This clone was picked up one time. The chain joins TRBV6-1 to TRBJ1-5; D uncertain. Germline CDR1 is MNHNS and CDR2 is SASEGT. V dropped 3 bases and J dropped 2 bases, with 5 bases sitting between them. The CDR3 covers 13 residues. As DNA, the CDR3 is TGTGCCAGCAGTGATGAGGGCAATCAGCCCCAGCATTTT. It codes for CASSDEGNQPQHF.

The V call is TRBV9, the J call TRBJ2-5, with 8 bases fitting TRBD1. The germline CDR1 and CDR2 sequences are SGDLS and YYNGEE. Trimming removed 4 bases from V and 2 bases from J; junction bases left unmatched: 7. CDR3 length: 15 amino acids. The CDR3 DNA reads TGTGCCAGCAGCCAGGGGGCGGTTACACAAGAGACCCAGTACTTC. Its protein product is CASSQGAVTQETQYF.

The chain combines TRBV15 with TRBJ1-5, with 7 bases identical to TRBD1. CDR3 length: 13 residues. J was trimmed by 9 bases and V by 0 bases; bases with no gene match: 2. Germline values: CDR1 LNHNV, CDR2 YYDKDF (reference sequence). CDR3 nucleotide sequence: TGTGCCACCAGCAGAGACCCAGGGGGGCCCCAGCATTTT. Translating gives CATSRDPGGPQHF. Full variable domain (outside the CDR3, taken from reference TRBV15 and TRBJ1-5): DAMVIQNPRYQVTQFGKPVTLSCSQTLNHNVMYWYQQKSSQAPKLLFHYYDKDFNNEADTPDNFQSRRPNTSFCFLDIRSPGLGDTAMYLCATSRDPGGPQHFGDGTRLSIL.

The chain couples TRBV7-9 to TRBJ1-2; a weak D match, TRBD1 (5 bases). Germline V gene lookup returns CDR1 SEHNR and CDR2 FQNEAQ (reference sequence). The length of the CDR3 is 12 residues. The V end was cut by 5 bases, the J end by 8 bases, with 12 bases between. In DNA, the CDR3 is TGTGCCAGCAGCCTGGCTCAGGGAGGCTACACCTTC. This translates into CASSLAQGGYTF.

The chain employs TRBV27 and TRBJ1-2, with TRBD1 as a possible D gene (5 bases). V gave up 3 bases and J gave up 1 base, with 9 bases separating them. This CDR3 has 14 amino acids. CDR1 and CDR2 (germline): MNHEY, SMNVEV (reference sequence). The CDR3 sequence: CASSFRQGNYGYTF. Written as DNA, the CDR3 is TGTGCCAGCAGTTTCCGTCAGGGTAACTATGGCTACACCTTC.

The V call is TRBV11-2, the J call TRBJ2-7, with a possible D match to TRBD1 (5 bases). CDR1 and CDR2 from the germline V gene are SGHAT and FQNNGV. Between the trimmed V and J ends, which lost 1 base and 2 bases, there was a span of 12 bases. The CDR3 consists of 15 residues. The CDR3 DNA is TGTGCCAGCAGCTTAGGGGGTGGGGCACCCTACGAGCAGTACTTC. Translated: CASSLGGGAPYEQYF.

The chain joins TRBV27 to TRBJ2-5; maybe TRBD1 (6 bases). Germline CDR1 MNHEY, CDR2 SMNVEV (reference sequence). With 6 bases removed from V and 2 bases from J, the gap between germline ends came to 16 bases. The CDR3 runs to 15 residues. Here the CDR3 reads CASRAKGQGQETQYF. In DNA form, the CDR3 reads TGTGCCAGCAGAGCCAAAGGCCAGGGGCAAGAGACCCAGTACTTC.

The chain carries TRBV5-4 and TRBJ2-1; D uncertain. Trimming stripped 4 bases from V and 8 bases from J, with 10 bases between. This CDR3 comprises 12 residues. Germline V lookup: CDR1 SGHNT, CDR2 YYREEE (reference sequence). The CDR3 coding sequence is TGTGCCAGCAGCCTCCCTAGTGATGAGCAGTTCTTC. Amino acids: CASSLPSDEQFF.

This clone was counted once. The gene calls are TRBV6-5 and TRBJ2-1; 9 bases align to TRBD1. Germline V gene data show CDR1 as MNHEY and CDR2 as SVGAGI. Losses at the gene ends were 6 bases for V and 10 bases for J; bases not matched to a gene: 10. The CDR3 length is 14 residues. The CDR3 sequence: CASRKAQGAWEQFF. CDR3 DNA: TGTGCCAGCAGAAAGGCACAGGGGGCATGGGAGCAGTTCTTC.

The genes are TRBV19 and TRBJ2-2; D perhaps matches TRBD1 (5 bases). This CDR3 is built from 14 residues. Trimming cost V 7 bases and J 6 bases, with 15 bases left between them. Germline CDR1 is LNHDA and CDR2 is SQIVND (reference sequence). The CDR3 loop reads CASMPSGPPGELFF. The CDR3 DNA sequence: TGTGCCAGTATGCCGTCAGGGCCCCCCGGGGAGCTGTTTTTT.

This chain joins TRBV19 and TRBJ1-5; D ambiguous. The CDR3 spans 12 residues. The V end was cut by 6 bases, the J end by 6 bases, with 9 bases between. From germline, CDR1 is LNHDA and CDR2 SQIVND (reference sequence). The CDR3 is CASSLEGQPQHF. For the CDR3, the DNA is TGTGCCAGTAGCTTGGAGGGTCAGCCCCAGCATTTT.

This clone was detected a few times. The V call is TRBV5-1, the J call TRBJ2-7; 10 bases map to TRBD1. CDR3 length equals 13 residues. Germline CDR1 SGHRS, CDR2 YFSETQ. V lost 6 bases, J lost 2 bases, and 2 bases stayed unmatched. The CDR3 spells CASKGTGAYEQYF. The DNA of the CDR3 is TGCGCCAGCAAAGGGACAGGGGCCTACGAGCAGTACTTC.

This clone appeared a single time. The CDR3 coding sequence is TGTGCCAGCAGTCCCCCGGACAGGGCTAACTATGGCTACACCTTC. This gives the protein CASSPPDRANYGYTF. The V call is TRBV27, the J call TRBJ1-2; 8 bases are shared with TRBD1. This CDR3 region has 15 residues. J was trimmed by 0 bases and V by 5 bases; bases with no gene match: 5. The germline gives CDR1 MNHEY, CDR2 SMNVEV (reference sequence).